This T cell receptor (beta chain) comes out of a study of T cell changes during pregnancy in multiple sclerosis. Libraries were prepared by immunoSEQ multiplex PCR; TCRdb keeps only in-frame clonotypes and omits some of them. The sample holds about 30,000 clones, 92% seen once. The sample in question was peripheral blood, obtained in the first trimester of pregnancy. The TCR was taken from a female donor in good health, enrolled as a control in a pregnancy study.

The CDR3 region is CASTPPTDTQYF. CDR3 nucleotide sequence: TGTGCCAGCACCCCCCCAACAGATACGCAGTATTTT. The rearrangement joins TRBV11-2 to TRBJ2-3; D gene uncertain. Per the germline V gene, CDR1 is SGHAT and CDR2 is FQNNGV. The CDR3 sequence is 12 residues long. The V gene lost 7 bases and the J gene lost 3 bases, with 8 bases spanning the gap.